This is a list of T cell receptor beta chains from one sample in a study of PD-1 blockade in classical Hodgkin lymphoma. Clones were read by immunoSEQ multiplex PCR, and TCRdb kept only the in-frame ones, dropping some. This table has over 14,000 clones, 83% appearing once. The input for sequencing was peripheral blood mononuclear cells (PBMCs), taken before the second cycle of nivolumab. Receptor source: a human donor with classical Hodgkin lymphoma. CDR3s include the opening cysteine and the closing phenylalanine or tryptophan. Fields, in order: clone size, J gene, D gene, V gene, CDR3 protein, CDR3 DNA. D genes are given only for firm matches. Size tells how often a clone was seen (once, few, many) or the class of an expanded clone, and some rows leave it out.

NA,TRBJ1-6,NA,TRBV11-1,CASSFETFNSPLHF,TGTGCCAGCAGCTTTGAGACCTTTAATTCACCCCTCCACTTT
NA,TRBJ2-3,NA,TRBV18,CASSPETDTQYF,TGTGCCAGCTCACCAGAAACAGATACGCAGTATTTT
NA,TRBJ2-7,TRBD1,TRBV7-6,CASSLAPGQASYEQYF,TGTGCCAGCAGCTTAGCCCCGGGACAGGCGTCCTACGAGCAGTACTTC
NA,TRBJ1-1,NA,TRBV6-5,CASSVGGGMNTEAFF,TGTGCCAGCAGTGTGGGGGGAGGCATGAACACTGAAGCTTTCTTT
NA,TRBJ2-4,TRBD1,TRBV4-3,CASSQEIQQGVSIAKNIQYF,TGCGCCAGCAGCCAAGAGATCCAACAGGGGGTGAGTATAGCCAAAAACATTCAGTACTTC
NA,TRBJ2-1,TRBD1,TRBV13,CASSPHRGGEQFF,TGTGCCAGCAGCCCCCATAGAGGGGGCGAGCAGTTCTTC
NA,TRBJ1-5,NA,TRBV7-2,CASSRDNNQPQHF,TGTGCCAGCAGCAGGGACAACAATCAGCCCCAGCATTTT
NA,TRBJ2-5,NA,TRBV2,CASSEIGLGGQETQYF,TGTGCCAGCAGTGAAATAGGGTTAGGGGGACAAGAGACCCAGTACTTC
NA,TRBJ2-3,TRBD2,TRBV6-1,CASRKRGGADTQYF,TGTGCCAGCAGGAAGCGGGGGGGGGCAGATACGCAGTATTTT
once,TRBJ1-1,TRBD1,TRBV5-4,CASSFDRAPRGAFF,TGTGCCAGCAGCTTTGACAGGGCTCCGAGGGGGGCTTTCTTT
NA,TRBJ2-1,NA,TRBV10-2,CASSANLLSTNEQFF,TGCGCCAGCAGTGCTAACTTACTAAGTACAAATGAGCAGTTCTTC
NA,TRBJ2-7,NA,TRBV27,CASSPRRGDEQYF,TGTGCCAGCAGTCCCCGGAGAGGCGACGAGCAGTACTTC
NA,TRBJ2-5,NA,TRBV29-1,CSVHRRGGGRETQYF,TGCAGCGTCCACCGCCGAGGCGGGGGCCGGGAGACCCAGTACTTC
few,TRBJ1-5,TRBD1,TRBV7-2,CASSLDRGLYQPQHF,TGTGCCAGCAGCTTAGACAGGGGGCTTTATCAGCCCCAGCATTTT
NA,TRBJ2-7,NA,TRBV23-1,CASSQSVSLSDLSSLFSEQYF,TGCGCCAGCAGTCAATCGGTTTCTCTGTCAGATTTAAGCTCTCTGTTCTCCGAGCAGTACTTC
NA,TRBJ2-7,NA,TRBV18,CASSPSSVYSYEQYF,TGTGCCAGCTCACCATCTTCGGTCTATTCCTACGAGCAGTACTTC
NA,TRBJ1-1,TRBD1,TRBV7-2,CASSSNRGRTEAFF,TGTGCCAGCAGCTCTAACAGGGGACGAACTGAAGCTTTCTTT
NA,TRBJ2-2,NA,TRBV7-7,CASSLNRAGDTGELFF,TGTGCTAGCAGCTTGAACAGGGCGGGGGACACCGGGGAGCTGTTTTTT
NA,TRBJ1-1,NA,TRBV7-6,CASSYGANTEAFF,TGTGCCAGCAGCTACGGAGCGAACACTGAAGCTTTCTTT
few,TRBJ1-1,NA,TRBV5-4,CASSGRTVENTEAFF,TGTGCCAGCAGCGGACGGACAGTAGAAAACACTGAAGCTTTCTTT
NA,TRBJ1-2,NA,TRBV2,CASSPGARGYTF,TGTGCCAGCTCACCAGGGGCCCGTGGCTACACCTTC
NA,TRBJ2-5,NA,TRBV5-1,CASSLGATAGRETQYF,TGCGCCAGCAGCTTGGGAGCTACGGCCGGGAGAGAGACCCAGTACTTC
NA,TRBJ2-3,NA,TRBV4-3,CASSQDGGVAYTDTQYF,TGCGCCAGCAGCCAAGATGGCGGGGTGGCCTACACAGATACGCAGTATTTT
NA,TRBJ2-7,TRBD1,TRBV27,CASSLTWDRGNSYEQYF,TGTGCCAGCAGTTTAACCTGGGACAGGGGAAACTCCTACGAGCAGTACTTC
few,TRBJ1-1,NA,TRBV29-1,CSVGDERGAFF,TGCAGCGTTGGCGATGAACGGGGAGCTTTCTTT
NA,TRBJ2-7,NA,TRBV5-8,CASSLEVGDEQYF,TGTGCCAGCAGCTTGGAGGTCGGGGACGAGCAGTACTTC
NA,TRBJ2-1,NA,TRBV7-6,CASSPTLGEQFF,TGTGCCAGCAGCCCGACCCTCGGTGAGCAGTTCTTC
NA,TRBJ2-5,NA,TRBV7-3,CASSPGFQETQYF,TGTGCCAGCAGCCCAGGGTTCCAAGAGACCCAGTACTTC
NA,TRBJ1-5,TRBD1,TRBV5-8,CASSLETGGNQPQHF,TGTGCCAGCAGCTTGGAAACAGGGGGCAATCAGCCCCAGCATTTT
NA,TRBJ2-6,NA,TRBV2,CASSERAGANVLTF,TGTGCCAGCAGTGAGAGGGCGGGGGCCAACGTCCTGACTTTC
NA,TRBJ1-1,NA,TRBV25-1,CASSERTEAFF,TGTGCCAGCAGTGAACGGACTGAAGCTTTCTTT
NA,TRBJ1-1,NA,TRBV18,CASSIGVDTEAFF,TGTGCCAGCTCAATTGGGGTCGACACTGAAGCTTTCTTT
few,TRBJ1-1,NA,TRBV18,CASSSQTNRETEAFF,TGTGCCAGCTCATCGCAGACCAACAGGGAAACTGAAGCTTTCTTT
NA,TRBJ2-3,NA,TRBV7-9,CASSLDGSTDTQYF,TGTGCCAGCAGCTTAGATGGGTCCACAGATACGCAGTATTTT
NA,TRBJ2-7,NA,TRBV28,CASSLEVTGRYEQYF,TGTGCCAGCAGTTTAGAGGTAACCGGACGCTACGAGCAGTACTTC
NA,TRBJ2-5,NA,TRBV7-9,CASSPDQGRDKETQYF,TGTGCCAGCAGCCCAGACCAGGGCAGAGACAAAGAGACCCAGTACTTC
NA,TRBJ2-3,NA,TRBV5-4,CASSLRDLSTDTQYF,TGTGCCAGCAGCTTGCGAGACCTAAGCACAGATACGCAGTATTTT
NA,TRBJ1-1,TRBD1,TRBV4-1,CASSTGAGRNTEAFF,TGCGCCAGCAGCACAGGGGCGGGGCGGAACACTGAAGCTTTCTTT
few,TRBJ1-2,NA,TRBV11-2,CASSYQGLGGYTF,TGTGCCAGCAGCTACCAGGGGTTAGGAGGCTACACCTTC
NA,TRBJ1-2,TRBD1,TRBV5-6,CASSGLGTEYGYTF,TGTGCCAGCAGCGGCCTCGGGACAGAGTATGGCTACACCTTC
NA,TRBJ2-4,NA,TRBV5-1,CASSLSRTGTFDIQYF,TGCGCCAGCAGCCTATCCCGGACCGGGACATTCGACATTCAGTACTTC
once,TRBJ1-1,NA,TRBV5-4,CASSARKTEAFF,TGTGCCAGCAGCGCCCGGAAAACTGAAGCTTTCTTT
once,TRBJ1-5,NA,TRBV9,CASSVGGGRDQPQHF,TGTGCCAGCAGCGTAGGAGGAGGACGGGATCAGCCCCAGCATTTT
once,TRBJ1-2,TRBD1,TRBV20-1,CSASGQPPSPF,TGCAGTGCCTCGGGACAGCCCCCTTCCCCCTTC
NA,TRBJ2-7,NA,TRBV10-3,CAISEYGYEQYF,TGTGCCATCAGTGAGTACGGGTACGAGCAGTACTTC
few,TRBJ1-2,NA,TRBV4-1,CASSSDSWDYGYTF,TGCGCCAGCAGCTCAGACAGTTGGGACTATGGCTACACCTTC
once,TRBJ2-7,NA,TRBV27,CASRAPGGRDYEQYF,TGTGCCAGCAGGGCGCCCGGGGGGCGGGACTACGAGCAGTACTTC
NA,TRBJ1-1,NA,TRBV5-8,CASSFSGVGEAFF,TGTGCCAGCAGCTTCTCAGGGGTGGGTGAAGCTTTCTTT
NA,TRBJ1-5,TRBD1,TRBV19,CASNPDRRNNQPQHF,TGTGCCAGTAACCCGGACAGGCGGAACAATCAGCCCCAGCATTTT
NA,TRBJ1-1,TRBD1,TRBV5-6,CASSHPGPGQGITNTEAFF,TGTGCCAGCAGCCACCCTGGACCGGGACAGGGGATAACGAACACTGAAGCTTTCTTT